The rows below give T cell receptor beta chains drawn from one sample of a study of graft-versus-host responses after intestinal transplantation. Method: immunoSEQ multiplex PCR; TCRdb's copy keeps in-frame clones and lacks some. In the table there are under 25,000 clones, about nine tenths of which are singletons. The sequencing used bone marrow, collected about 130 days after transplant. The source of these receptors is a human patient who received an intestinal transplant, so some T cells may come from the graft donor. CDR3s include the opening cysteine and the closing phenylalanine or tryptophan. D genes are given only for firm matches. Size tells how often a clone was seen (once, few, many) or the class of an expanded clone, and some rows leave it out.

D gene	J gene	clone size	V gene	CDR3 DNA	CDR3 protein
-	TRBJ1-5	once	TRBV7-3	TGTGCCAGCAGCTTCGACCTCAATCAGCCCCAGCATTTT	CASSFDLNQPQHF
TRBD2	TRBJ2-1	-	TRBV19	TGTGCCAGTAGTATAGGGACTAGTTTGGGTTTTATTTACAATGAGCAGTTCTTC	CASSIGTSLGFIYNEQFF
TRBD1	TRBJ2-7	few	TRBV6-1	TGTGCCAGCAGAAGAGACAGGGGCGACTCCTACGAGCAGTACTTC	CASRRDRGDSYEQYF
-	TRBJ2-7	-	TRBV28	TGTGCCAGCTCCGCGGACTACCCTATTTACGAGCAGTACTTC	CASSADYPIYEQYF
-	TRBJ2-1	-	TRBV12-5	TGTGCTAGTGGTTTGGTACGGGGGTTCTCCTACAATGAGCAGTTCTTC	CASGLVRGFSYNEQFF
TRBD2	TRBJ2-1	-	TRBV7-3	TGTGCCAGCAGCCGCGGACTAGGCAATGAGCAGTTCTTC	CASSRGLGNEQFF
-	TRBJ1-1	-	TRBV12-5	TGTGCTAGTGGGTTCGTAATCACTGAAGCTTTCTTT	CASGFVITEAFF
TRBD1	TRBJ2-2	-	TRBV6-5	TGTGCCGGCAGATACCACAGGGGAATCAACACCGGGGAGCTGTTTTTT	CAGRYHRGINTGELFF
TRBD1	TRBJ1-1	-	TRBV2	TGTGCCAGCTCCGTAGACAGGGGGCAGGTTACTGAAGCTTTCTTT	CASSVDRGQVTEAFF
-	TRBJ1-2	-	TRBV18	TGTGCCAGCTCATCTATGGATAGGGGTGGCTACACCTTC	CASSSMDRGGYTF
TRBD1	TRBJ1-1	-	TRBV11-3	TGTGCCAGCAGCTTAGCGGGACAGAGAAACACTGAAGCTTTCTTT	CASSLAGQRNTEAFF
TRBD2	TRBJ2-1	-	TRBV9	TGTGCCAGCAGCCCCGGACTAGCGGGATCCAATGAGCAGTTCTTC	CASSPGLAGSNEQFF
-	TRBJ2-3	-	TRBV6-6	TGTGCCAGCAGTTACTCGAGACCGCCGACCACAGATACGCAGTATTTT	CASSYSRPPTTDTQYF
-	TRBJ2-3	-	TRBV27	TGTGCCAGCAGTCCGCCGGCAGATACGCAGTATTTT	CASSPPADTQYF
TRBD2	TRBJ2-3	-	TRBV5-1	TGCGCCAGCAGCTTGGAAGGGACTAGCGGATGGCTCGCTAGCACAGATACGCAGTATTTT	CASSLEGTSGWLASTDTQYF
-	TRBJ1-1	once	TRBV7-8	TGTGCCAGCAGCTTACGCGCAGGGGTCCCAGCTCAAGCTTTCTTT	CASSLRAGVPAQAFF
TRBD2	TRBJ2-5	-	TRBV5-1	TGCGCCAGCAGCGACGGGACTAGCGCAATATCGGAGACCCAGTACTTC	CASSDGTSAISETQYF
TRBD2	TRBJ2-1	-	TRBV28	TGTGCCAGCAGTTTAGATAGCGGGATACCCTACAATGAGCAGTTCTTC	CASSLDSGIPYNEQFF
-	TRBJ1-1	-	TRBV6-5	TGTGCCACCTCAAGGGCCACAGGGCTCGAAGCTTTCTTT	CATSRATGLEAFF
-	TRBJ2-1	-	TRBV5-1	TGCGCCAGCAGCGGACGGGTCAGCTCCTACAATGAGCAGTTCTTC	CASSGRVSSYNEQFF
TRBD2	TRBJ2-1	-	TRBV6-6	TGTGCCAGCAGTGCGGGACTAGCGGGAGTAAGCGAGCAGTTCTTC	CASSAGLAGVSEQFF
-	TRBJ1-5	-	TRBV12-5	TGTGCTAAACCCAAGCAGACGGACAAATATAGCAATCAGCCCCAGCATTTT	CAKPKQTDKYSNQPQHF
TRBD2	TRBJ2-7	-	TRBV7-2	TGTGCCAGCAAGACTAGCGGGGTTGTCTACGAGCAGTACTTC	CASKTSGVVYEQYF
TRBD1	TRBJ1-1	-	TRBV11-3	TGTGCCAGGGGACAGTATGAAGCTTTCTTT	CARGQYEAFF
-	TRBJ1-4	-	TRBV30	TGTGCCTGGAGTCCCCTGGCAGGGAAACTATTTTTT	CAWSPLAGKLFF
-	TRBJ2-2	-	TRBV21-1	TGTGCCAGCAGCAAATCGGGACTAGCGGACTACACCGGGGAGCTGTTTTTT	CASSKSGLADYTGELFF
-	TRBJ2-7	-	TRBV27	TGTGCCAGCACCTTACTCTCCCCCTACGAGCAGTACTTC	CASTLLSPYEQYF
-	TRBJ1-1	once	TRBV11-2	TGTGCCAGCAGCTACCCCATGGGTCGGGGACCGAACACTGAAGCTTTCTTT	CASSYPMGRGPNTEAFF
-	TRBJ2-1	-	TRBV7-3	TGTGCCAGCAGAGGGGACTGGGACAATGAGCAGTTCTTC	CASRGDWDNEQFF
-	TRBJ1-5	once	TRBV6-5	TGTGCCAGCAGTTACTCTTCAACTCAGAGGGAGCCCCAGCATTTT	CASSYSSTQREPQHF
-	TRBJ2-5	-	TRBV13	TGTGCTACGGGGCAGGGTAAAGAGACCCAGTACTTC	CATGQGKETQYF
TRBD2	TRBJ2-7	-	TRBV28	TGTGCCAGCAGTTTATGGGGACTAGCGGTCTACGAGCAGTACTTC	CASSLWGLAVYEQYF
TRBD1	TRBJ1-1	-	TRBV10-1	TGCGCCAGCAAAAAGACAGGGGGCACTGAAGCTTTCTTT	CASKKTGGTEAFF
TRBD2	TRBJ2-1	-	TRBV14	TGTGCCAGCAGCCCATGGGCTAGCGGGAGGGACAATGAGCAGTTCTTC	CASSPWASGRDNEQFF
-	TRBJ1-2	-	TRBV11-2	TGTGCCAGCAGCGAAGGGTCTTTCTTCTATGGCTACACCTTC	CASSEGSFFYGYTF
-	TRBJ2-1	-	TRBV29-1	TGCAGCGTGGCCGGATATTCCTACAATGAGCAGTTCTTC	CSVAGYSYNEQFF
-	TRBJ2-1	-	TRBV27	TGTGCCAGCAGTTTATGGGAAAGCTCCTACAATGAGCAGTTCTTC	CASSLWESSYNEQFF
-	TRBJ2-5	few	TRBV21-1	TGTGCCAGCAGCTCTTGGCGGGACGGACAATTATCAGAAGAGACCCAGTACTTC	CASSSWRDGQLSEETQYF
TRBD1	TRBJ1-1	-	TRBV14	TGTGCCAGCAGCAAACGATACAGGGGGCCGGACACTGAAGCTTTCTTT	CASSKRYRGPDTEAFF
-	TRBJ2-3	-	TRBV7-9	TGTGCCAGTTACACAGATACGCAGTATTTT	CASYTDTQYF
TRBD1	TRBJ1-2	-	TRBV5-6	TGTGCCAGCGGCAAACAGGGGGCCACCTTC	CASGKQGATF
TRBD1	TRBJ2-7	-	TRBV28	TGTGCCATAAAGATCCACGGGACAGCCGCCTACGAGCAGTACTTC	CAIKIHGTAAYEQYF
-	TRBJ2-5	-	TRBV29-1	TGCAGCGTTGAACCGACCTGGGGAGCCCAAGAGACCCAGTACTTC	CSVEPTWGAQETQYF
-	TRBJ2-7	-	TRBV13	TGTGCCAGCAGCCTCAGGGGAGGCCCCGGGTCCTACGAGCAGTACTTC	CASSLRGGPGSYEQYF
-	TRBJ2-3	-	TRBV19	TGTGCCAGTAGTATTCTTGACACAGATACGCAGTATTTT	CASSILDTDTQYF
-	TRBJ1-5	-	TRBV6-1	TGTGCCAGCAGTATCCGACGAAAGGATCAGCCCCAGCATTTT	CASSIRRKDQPQHF
-	TRBJ2-6	-	TRBV6-9	TGTGCCAGCAGTGTAATAGTACGACAAAGTCGGGCCAACGTCCTGACTTTC	CASSVIVRQSRANVLTF
-	TRBJ1-2	-	TRBV20-1	TGCAGTGCTCCAGCTAACTATGGCTACACCTTC	CSAPANYGYTF
-	TRBJ1-1	-	TRBV10-1	TGCGCCAGCAGTGGCCAGGCGGCCACTGAAGCTTTCTTT	CASSGQAATEAFF
-	TRBJ2-3	-	TRBV7-9	TGTGCCAGCATGTGCAGGCCAGATACGCAGTATTTT	CASMCRPDTQYF
-	TRBJ2-3	-	TRBV6-4	TGTGCCAGCAGTGACTTGGCGGGCTCGGCAGATACGCAGTATTTT	CASSDLAGSADTQYF
-	TRBJ1-5	few	TRBV6-1	TGTGCCAGCAGTCCCGGACACCTACTGAATCAGCCCCAGCATTTT	CASSPGHLLNQPQHF